The clone carrying this T cell receptor (delta chain) came up a few times. Its antigen remains unknown. A much larger clone is a single base away; this may be a read error. This entry belongs to a study of Vδ1+ human thymocytes. Regarding the study as a whole: In the thymus, TRG and TRD repertoires looked highly polyclonal with Gaussian CDR3 lengths.

The template was reverse-transcribed extracted RNA. The CDR3 regions were amplified by multiplex PCR from V-gene primers to a constant-region primer. TCRdb processed the multiplex PCR reads again with the CATT caller. This sample has about 50,000 delta-chain clones, with about 15% found just once. This CDR3 is built from 16 residues. Germline V gives CDR1 GEAIGNYY, CDR2 EKD. Alphabeta T cells were depleted, then CD3+ Vdelta1+ Vdelta2- thymocytes were FACS-sorted. The clonotype originates from a girl under two years old who had congenital heart surgery. Sequences were obtained from Vdelta1+ gamma-delta thymocytes from the thymus. Sample subset: FACS-sorted CD3+ TCRalphabeta- TCRVdelta1+ TCRVdelta2- thymocytes. V is TRDV2 and J is TRDJ1; D is possibly TRDD3 (5 bases). CDR3 sequence reads: CACDTGMGTISDKPIF. The CDR3 nucleotides are TGTGCCTGTGACACCGGAATGGGGACCATATCCGATAAACCCATCTTT.